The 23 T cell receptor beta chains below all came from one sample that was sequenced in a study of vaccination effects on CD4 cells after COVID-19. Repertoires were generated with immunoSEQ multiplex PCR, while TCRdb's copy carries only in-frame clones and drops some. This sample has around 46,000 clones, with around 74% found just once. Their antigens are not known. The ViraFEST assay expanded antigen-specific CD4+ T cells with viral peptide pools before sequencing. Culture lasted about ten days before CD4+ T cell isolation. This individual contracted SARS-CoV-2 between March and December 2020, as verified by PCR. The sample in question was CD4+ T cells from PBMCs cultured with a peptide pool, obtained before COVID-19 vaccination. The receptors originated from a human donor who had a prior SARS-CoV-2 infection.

This CDR3 is CASSPAGRQANYGYTF. CDR3 coding DNA: TGTGCCAGCAGCCCGGCGGGGCGGCAGGCTAACTATGGCTACACCTTC. The rearrangement uses TRBV7-9 and TRBJ1-2; perhaps TRBD1 as D (5 bases). The CDR3 contains 16 residues. Germline assignment: CDR1 SEHNR and CDR2 FQNEAQ (reference sequence). V lost 5 bases and J 0 bases, leaving 16 bases between the germline ends.

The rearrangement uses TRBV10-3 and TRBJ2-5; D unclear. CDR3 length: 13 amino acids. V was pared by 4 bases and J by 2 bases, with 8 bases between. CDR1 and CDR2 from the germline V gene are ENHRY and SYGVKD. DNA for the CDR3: TGTGCCATCAGTGCCGGGCAGCAAGAGACCCAGTACTTC. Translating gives CAISAGQQETQYF.

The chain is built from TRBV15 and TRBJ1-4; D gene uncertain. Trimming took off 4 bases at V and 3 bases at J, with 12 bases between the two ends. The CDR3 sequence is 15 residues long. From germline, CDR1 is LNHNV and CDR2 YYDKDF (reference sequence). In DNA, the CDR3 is TGTGCCACCAGCACCCATGGGCAGGCTAATGAAAAACTGTTTTTT. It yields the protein CATSTHGQANEKLFF.

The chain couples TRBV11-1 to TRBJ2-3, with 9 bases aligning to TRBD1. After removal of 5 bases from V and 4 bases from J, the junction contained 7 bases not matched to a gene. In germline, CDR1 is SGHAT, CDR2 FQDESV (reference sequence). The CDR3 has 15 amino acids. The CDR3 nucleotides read TGTGCCAGCAGCCTCCGACAGGGGGTAGCAGATACGCAGTATTTT. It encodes CASSLRQGVADTQYF.

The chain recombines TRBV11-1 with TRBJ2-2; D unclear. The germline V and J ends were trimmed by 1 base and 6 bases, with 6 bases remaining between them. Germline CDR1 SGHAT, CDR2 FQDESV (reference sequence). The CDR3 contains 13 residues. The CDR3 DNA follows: TGTGCCAGCAGCTTAGGGTCCGCCGGGGAGCTGTTTTTT. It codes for CASSLGSAGELFF.

The CDR3 coding sequence is TGTGCCTGGAGTCCCGGGGGGAGTTCTAACTATGGCTACACCTTC. It translates to CAWSPGGSSNYGYTF. The rearrangement uses TRBV30 and TRBJ1-2, with D maybe TRBD1 (5 bases). The V and J ends lost 2 bases and 0 bases respectively, with 13 bases between them. This CDR3 has 15 residues. From germline, CDR1 is GTSNPN and CDR2 SVGIG (reference sequence).

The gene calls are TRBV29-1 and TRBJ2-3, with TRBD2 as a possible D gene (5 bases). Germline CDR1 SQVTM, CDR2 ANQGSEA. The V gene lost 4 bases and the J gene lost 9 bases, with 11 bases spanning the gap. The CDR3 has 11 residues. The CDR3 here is CSVAGVETQYF. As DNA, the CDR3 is TGCAGCGTTGCCGGGGTTGAGACGCAGTATTTT.

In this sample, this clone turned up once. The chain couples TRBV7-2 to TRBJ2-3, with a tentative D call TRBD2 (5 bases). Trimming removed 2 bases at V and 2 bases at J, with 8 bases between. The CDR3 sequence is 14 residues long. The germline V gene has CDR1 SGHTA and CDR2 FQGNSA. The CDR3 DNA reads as TGTGCCAGCAGCTTACAGACTACCACAGATACGCAGTATTTT. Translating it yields CASSLQTTTDTQYF.

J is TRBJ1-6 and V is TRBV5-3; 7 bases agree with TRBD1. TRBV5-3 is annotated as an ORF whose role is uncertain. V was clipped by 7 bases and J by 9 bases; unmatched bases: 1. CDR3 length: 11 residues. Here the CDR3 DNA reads TGTGCCAGAGGGACAGCTTCACCCCTCCACTTT. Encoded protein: CARGTASPLHF.

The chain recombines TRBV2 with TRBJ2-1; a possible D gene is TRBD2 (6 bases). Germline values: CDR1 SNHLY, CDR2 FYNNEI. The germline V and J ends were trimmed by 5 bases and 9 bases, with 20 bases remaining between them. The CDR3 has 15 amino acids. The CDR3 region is CASSSFGGEAVEQFF. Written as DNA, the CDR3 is TGTGCCAGCAGTTCCTTCGGGGGAGAAGCGGTTGAGCAGTTCTTC.

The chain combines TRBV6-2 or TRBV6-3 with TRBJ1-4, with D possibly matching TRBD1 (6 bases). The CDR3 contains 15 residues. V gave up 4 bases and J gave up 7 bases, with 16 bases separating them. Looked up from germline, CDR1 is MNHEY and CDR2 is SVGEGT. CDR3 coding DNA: TGTGCCAGCAGTTCGGGGGCGGTTAGTGGTGAAAAACTGTTTTTT. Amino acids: CASSSGAVSGEKLFF.

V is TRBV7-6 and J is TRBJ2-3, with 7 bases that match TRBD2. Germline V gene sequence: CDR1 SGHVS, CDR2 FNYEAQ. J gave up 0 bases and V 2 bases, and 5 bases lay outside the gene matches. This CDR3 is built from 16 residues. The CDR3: CASSLPGLTSTDTQYF. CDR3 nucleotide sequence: TGTGCCAGCAGCTTACCGGGACTAACGAGCACAGATACGCAGTATTTT.

The CDR3 DNA follows: TGTGCCAGCAGCTTAGGCGGGGAGCAGTTCTTC. Its protein product is CASSLGGEQFF. This sequence joins TRBV11-2 and TRBJ2-1, with D maybe TRBD2 (5 bases). This CDR3 contains 11 residues. The germline CDR1 and CDR2 sequences are SGHAT and FQNNGV. The V gene lost 1 base and the J gene lost 10 bases, with 5 bases spanning the gap.

The CDR3 DNA sequence: TGTGCCATCAGTGGATCGGCTAGTGTAGCCCAGTACTTC. This sequence encodes CAISGSASVAQYF. The chain couples TRBV10-3 to TRBJ2-5; D is unresolved. The germline V gene encodes CDR1 ENHRY and CDR2 SYGVKD. The CDR3 runs 13 residues. Trimming pared 4 bases from V and 9 bases from J, leaving 15 bases between.

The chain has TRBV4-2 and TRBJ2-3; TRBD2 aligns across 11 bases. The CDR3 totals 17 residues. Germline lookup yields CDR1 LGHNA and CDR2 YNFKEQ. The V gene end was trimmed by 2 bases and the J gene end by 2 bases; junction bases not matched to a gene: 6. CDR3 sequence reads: CASSQLGTSGFTDTQYF. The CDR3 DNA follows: TGTGCCAGCAGCCAATTGGGGACTAGCGGATTCACAGATACGCAGTATTTT.

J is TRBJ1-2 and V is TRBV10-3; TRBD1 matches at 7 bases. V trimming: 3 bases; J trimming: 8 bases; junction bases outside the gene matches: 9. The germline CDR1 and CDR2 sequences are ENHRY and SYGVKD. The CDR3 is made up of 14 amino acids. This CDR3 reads CAISDFRGNRGYTF. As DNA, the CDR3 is TGTGCCATCAGTGACTTCAGGGGGAACAGGGGCTACACCTTC.

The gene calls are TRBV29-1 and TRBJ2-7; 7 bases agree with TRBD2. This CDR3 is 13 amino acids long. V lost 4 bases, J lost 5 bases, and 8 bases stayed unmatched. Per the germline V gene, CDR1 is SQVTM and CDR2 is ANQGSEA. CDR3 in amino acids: CSVVGLGGNEQYF. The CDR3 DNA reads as TGCAGCGTTGTTGGTCTGGGAGGGAACGAGCAGTACTTC.

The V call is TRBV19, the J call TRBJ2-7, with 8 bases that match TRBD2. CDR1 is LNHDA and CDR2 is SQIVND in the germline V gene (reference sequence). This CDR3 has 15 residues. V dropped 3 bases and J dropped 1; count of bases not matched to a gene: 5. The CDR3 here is CASSISGKGSYEQYF. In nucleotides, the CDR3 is TGTGCCAGTAGTATTAGCGGGAAAGGGTCCTACGAGCAGTACTTC.

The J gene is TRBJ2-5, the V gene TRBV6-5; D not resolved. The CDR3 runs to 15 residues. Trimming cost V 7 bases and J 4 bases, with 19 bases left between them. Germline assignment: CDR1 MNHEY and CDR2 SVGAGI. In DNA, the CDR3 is TGTGCCAGCAAGAGTCTGGGCAGGATGGGAGAGACCCAGTACTTC. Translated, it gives CASKSLGRMGETQYF.

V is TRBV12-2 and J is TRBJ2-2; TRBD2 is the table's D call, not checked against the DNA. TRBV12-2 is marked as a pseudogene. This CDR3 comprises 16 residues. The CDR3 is CASRLLRGMNTGELFF. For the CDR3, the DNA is TGTGCAAGTCGCTTACTTCGCGGGATGAACACCGGGGAGCTGTTTTTT.

The CDR3 DNA is TGCGCCAGCAGCAGCGGAGCGGGGGGGCGGGAGACCCAGTACTTC. Protein product: CASSSGAGGRETQYF. The rearrangement uses TRBV5-1 and TRBJ2-5, with TRBD2 identical over 10 bases. Germline V gene sequence: CDR1 SGHRS, CDR2 YFSETQ. Trimming took 4 bases from V and 5 from J; bases not matched to a gene: 8. The CDR3 consists of 15 residues.

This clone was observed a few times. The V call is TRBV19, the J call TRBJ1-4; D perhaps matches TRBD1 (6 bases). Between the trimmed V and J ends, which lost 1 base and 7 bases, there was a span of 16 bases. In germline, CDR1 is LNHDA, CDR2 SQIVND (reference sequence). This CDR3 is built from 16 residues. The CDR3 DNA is TGTGCCAGTAGTATAGGTAGGGGGATCGCTCGTGAAAAACTGTTTTTT. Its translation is CASSIGRGIAREKLFF.

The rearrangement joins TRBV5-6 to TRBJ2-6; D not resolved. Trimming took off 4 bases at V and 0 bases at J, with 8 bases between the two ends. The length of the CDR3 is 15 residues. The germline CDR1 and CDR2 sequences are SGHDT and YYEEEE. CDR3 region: CASSPGRSGANVLTF. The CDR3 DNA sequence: TGTGCCAGCAGCCCCGGTCGCTCTGGGGCCAACGTCCTGACTTTC.